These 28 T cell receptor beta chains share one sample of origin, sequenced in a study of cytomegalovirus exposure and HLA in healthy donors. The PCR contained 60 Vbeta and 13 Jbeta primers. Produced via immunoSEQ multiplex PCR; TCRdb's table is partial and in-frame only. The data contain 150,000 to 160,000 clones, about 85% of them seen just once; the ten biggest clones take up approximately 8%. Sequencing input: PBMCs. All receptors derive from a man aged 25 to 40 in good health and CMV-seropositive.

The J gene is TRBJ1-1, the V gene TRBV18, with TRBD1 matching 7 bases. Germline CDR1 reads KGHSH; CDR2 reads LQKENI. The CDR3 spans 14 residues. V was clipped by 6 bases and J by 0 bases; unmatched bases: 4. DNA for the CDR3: TGTGCCAGCTCGACAGGGTTCGTGAACACTGAAGCTTTCTTT. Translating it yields CASSTGFVNTEAFF.

The CDR3 loop is CASSQQRGNTEAFF. Written as DNA, the CDR3 is TGCGCCAGCAGCCAACAAAGAGGGAACACTGAAGCTTTCTTT. This sequence joins TRBV4-1 and TRBJ1-1; no reliable D call. This CDR3 spans 14 amino acids. Trimming left V 2 bases short and J 1 base short, with 8 bases between. The germline V gene encodes CDR1 MGHRA and CDR2 YSYEKL.

The CDR3 nucleotides read TGTGCCAGCAGCCCTGCGGCTAGCGGGAGTATCCACGAGCAGTACTTC. It translates to CASSPAASGSIHEQYF. The chain carries TRBV4-2 and TRBJ2-7; 10 nucleotides line up with TRBD2. The CDR3 is made up of 16 amino acids. V lost 4 bases and J lost 5; bases outside the gene matches: 11. Germline loops: CDR1 LGHNA, CDR2 YNFKEQ.

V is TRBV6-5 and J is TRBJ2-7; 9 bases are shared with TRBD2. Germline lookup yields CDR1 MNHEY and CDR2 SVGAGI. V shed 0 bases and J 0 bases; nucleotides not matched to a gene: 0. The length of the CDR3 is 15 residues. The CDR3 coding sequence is TGTGCCAGCAGTTACTCGGGACTAGCCTCCTACGAGCAGTACTTC. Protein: CASSYSGLASYEQYF.

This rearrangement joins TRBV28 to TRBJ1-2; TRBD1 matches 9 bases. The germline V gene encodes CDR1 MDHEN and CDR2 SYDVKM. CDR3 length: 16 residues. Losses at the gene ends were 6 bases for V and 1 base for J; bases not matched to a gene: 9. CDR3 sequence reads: CASRLTQGAGNYGYTF. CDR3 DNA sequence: TGTGCCAGCAGGCTAACACAGGGGGCGGGTAACTATGGCTACACCTTC.

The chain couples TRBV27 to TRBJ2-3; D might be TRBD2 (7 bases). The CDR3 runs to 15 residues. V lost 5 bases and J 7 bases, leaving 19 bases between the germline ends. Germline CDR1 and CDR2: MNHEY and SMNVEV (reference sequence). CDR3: CASSPPGGASHTQYF. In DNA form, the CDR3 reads TGTGCCAGCAGTCCCCCTGGGGGGGCCTCTCATACGCAGTATTTT.

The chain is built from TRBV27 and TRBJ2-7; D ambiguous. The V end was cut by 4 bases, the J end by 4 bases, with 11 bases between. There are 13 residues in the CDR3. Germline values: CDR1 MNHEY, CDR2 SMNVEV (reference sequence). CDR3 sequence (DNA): TGTGCCAGCAGTTCCCTCGTAGAGTACGAGCAGTACTTC. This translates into CASSSLVEYEQYF.

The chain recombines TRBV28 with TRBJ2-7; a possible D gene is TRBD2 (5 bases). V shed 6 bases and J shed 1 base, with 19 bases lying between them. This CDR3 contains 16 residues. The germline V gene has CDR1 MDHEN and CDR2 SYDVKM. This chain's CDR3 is CASSPPVGSGSYEQYF. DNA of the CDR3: TGTGCCAGCAGCCCCCCGGTAGGGAGTGGGTCCTACGAGCAGTACTTC.

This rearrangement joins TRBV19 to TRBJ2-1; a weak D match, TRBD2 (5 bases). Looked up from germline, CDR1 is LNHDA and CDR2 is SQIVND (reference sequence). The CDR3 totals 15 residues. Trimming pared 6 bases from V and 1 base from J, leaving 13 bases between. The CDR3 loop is CASSAPGLSYNEQFF. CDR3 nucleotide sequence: TGTGCCAGTAGCGCTCCGGGATTATCCTACAATGAGCAGTTCTTC.

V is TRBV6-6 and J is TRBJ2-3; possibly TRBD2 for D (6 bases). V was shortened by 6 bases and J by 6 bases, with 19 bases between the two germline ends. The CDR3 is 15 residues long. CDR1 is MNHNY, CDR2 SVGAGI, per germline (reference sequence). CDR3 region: CASRTGGPAPDTQYF. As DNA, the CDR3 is TGTGCCAGCAGGACCGGGGGTCCGGCACCGGATACGCAGTATTTT.

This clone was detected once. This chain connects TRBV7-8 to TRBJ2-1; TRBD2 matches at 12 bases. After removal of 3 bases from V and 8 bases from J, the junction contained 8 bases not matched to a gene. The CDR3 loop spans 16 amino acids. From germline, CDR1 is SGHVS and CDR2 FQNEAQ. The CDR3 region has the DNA TGTGCCAGCAGCTTTCAGACTAGCGGGAGTAGGGATGAGCAGTTCTTC. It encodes CASSFQTSGSRDEQFF.

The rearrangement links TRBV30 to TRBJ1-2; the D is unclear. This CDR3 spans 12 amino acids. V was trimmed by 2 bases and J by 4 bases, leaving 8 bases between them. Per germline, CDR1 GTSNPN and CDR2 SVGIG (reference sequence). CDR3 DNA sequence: TGTGCCTGGAGTATACATTTCTATGGCTACACCTTC. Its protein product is CAWSIHFYGYTF.

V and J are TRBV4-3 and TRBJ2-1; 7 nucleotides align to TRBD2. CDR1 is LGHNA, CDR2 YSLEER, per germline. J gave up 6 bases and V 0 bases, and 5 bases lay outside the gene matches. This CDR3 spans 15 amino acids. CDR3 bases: TGCGCCAGCAGCCAAGAGGCTAGCGGACTCAATGAGCAGTTCTTC. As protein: CASSQEASGLNEQFF.

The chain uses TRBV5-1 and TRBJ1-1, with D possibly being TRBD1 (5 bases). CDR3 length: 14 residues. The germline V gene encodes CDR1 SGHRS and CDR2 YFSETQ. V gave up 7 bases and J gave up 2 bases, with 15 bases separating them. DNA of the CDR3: TGCGCCAGCTCCCGGACACATACTAACACTGAAGCTTTCTTT. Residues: CASSRTHTNTEAFF.

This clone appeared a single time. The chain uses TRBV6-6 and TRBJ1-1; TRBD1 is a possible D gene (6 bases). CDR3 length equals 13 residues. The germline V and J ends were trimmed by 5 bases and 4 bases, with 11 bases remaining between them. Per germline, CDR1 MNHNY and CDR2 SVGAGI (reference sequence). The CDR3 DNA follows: TGTGCCAGCAGTCCAACAGGGAGCACTGAAGCTTTCTTT. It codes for CASSPTGSTEAFF.

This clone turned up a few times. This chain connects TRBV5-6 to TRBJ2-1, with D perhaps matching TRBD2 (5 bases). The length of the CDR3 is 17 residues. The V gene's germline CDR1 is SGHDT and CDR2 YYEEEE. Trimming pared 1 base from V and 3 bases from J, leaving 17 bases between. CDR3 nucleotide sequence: TGTGCCAGCAGCTTGAGTTTGCGCCGGGGAGTCTACAATGAGCAGTTCTTC. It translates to CASSLSLRRGVYNEQFF.

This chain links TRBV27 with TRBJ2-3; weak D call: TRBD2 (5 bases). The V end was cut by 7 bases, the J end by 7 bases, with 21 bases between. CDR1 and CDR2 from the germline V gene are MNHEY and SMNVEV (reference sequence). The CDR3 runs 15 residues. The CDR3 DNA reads TGTGCCAGCAAGCGGCAGGACTCGATGGGCTATACGCAGTATTTT. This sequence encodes CASKRQDSMGYTQYF.

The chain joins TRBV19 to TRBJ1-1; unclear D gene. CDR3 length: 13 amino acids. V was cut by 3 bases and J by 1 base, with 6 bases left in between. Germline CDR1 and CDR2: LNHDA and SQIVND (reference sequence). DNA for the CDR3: TGTGCCAGTAGTATCGAACAGAACACTGAAGCTTTCTTT. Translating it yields CASSIEQNTEAFF.

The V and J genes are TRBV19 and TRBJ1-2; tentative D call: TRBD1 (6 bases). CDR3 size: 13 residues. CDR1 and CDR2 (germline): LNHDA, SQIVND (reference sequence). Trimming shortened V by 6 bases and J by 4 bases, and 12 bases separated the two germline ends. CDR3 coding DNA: TGTGCCAGTAGCTTGGACAGAGGCTATGGCTACACCTTC. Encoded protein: CASSLDRGYGYTF.

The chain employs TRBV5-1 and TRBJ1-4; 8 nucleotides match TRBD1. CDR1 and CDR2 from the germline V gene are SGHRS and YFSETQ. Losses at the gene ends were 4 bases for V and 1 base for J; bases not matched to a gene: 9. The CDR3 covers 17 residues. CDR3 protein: CASSLGQGLLTNEKLFF. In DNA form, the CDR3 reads TGCGCCAGCAGCCTAGGACAGGGCTTATTAACTAATGAAAAACTGTTTTTT.

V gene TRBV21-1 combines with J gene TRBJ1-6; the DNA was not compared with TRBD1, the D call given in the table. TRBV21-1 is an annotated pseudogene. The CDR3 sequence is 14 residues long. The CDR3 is CASSKGQGCMTLHF. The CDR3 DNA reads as TGTGCCAGCAGCAAGGGGCAGGGGTGTATGACCCTCCACTTT.

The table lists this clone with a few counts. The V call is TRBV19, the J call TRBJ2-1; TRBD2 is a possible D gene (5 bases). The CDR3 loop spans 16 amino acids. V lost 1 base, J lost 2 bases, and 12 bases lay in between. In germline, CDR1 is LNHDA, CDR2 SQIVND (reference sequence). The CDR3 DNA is TGTGCCAGTAGTATAGGGGCCGGGGTGGCCTACAATGAGCAGTTCTTC. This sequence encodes CASSIGAGVAYNEQFF.

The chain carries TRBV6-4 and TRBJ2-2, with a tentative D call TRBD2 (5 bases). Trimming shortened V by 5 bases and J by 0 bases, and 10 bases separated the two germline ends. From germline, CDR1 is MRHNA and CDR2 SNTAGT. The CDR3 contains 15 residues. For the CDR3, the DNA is TGTGCCAGCAGTCCCAGCGGAGCGAACACCGGGGAGCTGTTTTTT. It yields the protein CASSPSGANTGELFF.

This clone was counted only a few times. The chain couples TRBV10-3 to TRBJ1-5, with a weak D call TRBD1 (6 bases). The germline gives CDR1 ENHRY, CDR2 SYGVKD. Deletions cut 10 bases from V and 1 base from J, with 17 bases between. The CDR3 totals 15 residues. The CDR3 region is CATQRSGQSNQPQHF. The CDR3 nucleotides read TGTGCCACCCAGAGATCCGGACAGAGCAATCAGCCCCAGCATTTT.

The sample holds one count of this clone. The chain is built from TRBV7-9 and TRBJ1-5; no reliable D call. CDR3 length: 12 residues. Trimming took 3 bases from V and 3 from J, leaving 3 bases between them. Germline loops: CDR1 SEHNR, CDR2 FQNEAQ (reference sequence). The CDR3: CASSLANQPQHF. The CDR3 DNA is TGTGCCAGCAGCTTGGCCAATCAGCCCCAGCATTTT.

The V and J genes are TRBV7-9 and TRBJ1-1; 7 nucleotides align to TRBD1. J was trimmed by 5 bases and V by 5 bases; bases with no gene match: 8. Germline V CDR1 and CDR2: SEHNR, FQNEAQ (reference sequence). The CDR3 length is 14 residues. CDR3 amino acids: CASSPRTGGTEAFF. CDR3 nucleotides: TGTGCCAGCAGCCCACGGACAGGCGGGACTGAAGCTTTCTTT.

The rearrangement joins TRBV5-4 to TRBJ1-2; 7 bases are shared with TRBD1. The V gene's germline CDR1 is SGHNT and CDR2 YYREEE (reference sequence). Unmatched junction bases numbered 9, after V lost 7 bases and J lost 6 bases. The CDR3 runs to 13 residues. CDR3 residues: CASLQQGTDGYTF. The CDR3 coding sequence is TGTGCCAGCCTGCAACAGGGGACCGATGGCTACACCTTC.

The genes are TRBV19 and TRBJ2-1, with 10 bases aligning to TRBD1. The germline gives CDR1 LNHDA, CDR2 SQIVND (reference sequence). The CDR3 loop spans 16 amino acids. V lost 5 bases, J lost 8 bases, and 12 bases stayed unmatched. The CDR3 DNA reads TGTGCCAGTAGTCACCCAGACAGGGGGCTAGAGGATGAGCAGTTCTTC. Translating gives CASSHPDRGLEDEQFF.